A selection of T cell receptor beta chains follows, all from one sample in a study of T cell responses to AZD1222 COVID-19 vaccine. The repertoire was sequenced with immunoSEQ multiplex PCR; TCRdb's copy has only in-frame clones and lacks some. The sample has some 280,000 clones; around 92% are singletons. The specimen comprised peripheral blood, sampled 28 days after the second AZD1222 dose. Receptors were obtained from an adult who received the AZD1222 COVID-19 vaccine. CDR3s include the opening cysteine and the closing phenylalanine or tryptophan. The D gene is left open where the match is weak. Rows give clone size only sometimes, using once, few, many, or a class for an expanded clone.

j_call: TRBJ2-1
d_call: TRBD1
v_call: TRBV24-1
clone_size: .
cdr3_nt: TGTGCCACCAGCGAAACAGGGGGCCGATACAATGAGCAGTTCTTC
cdr3_aa: CATSETGGRYNEQFF

j_call: TRBJ1-5
d_call: .
v_call: TRBV29-1
clone_size: .
cdr3_nt: TGCAGCGTCGCCGGGGAGGTCTCAGGGCCCCAGCATTTT
cdr3_aa: CSVAGEVSGPQHF

j_call: TRBJ2-5
d_call: TRBD2
v_call: TRBV28
clone_size: .
cdr3_nt: TGTGCCAGCAGTTCCCCGCATTGGCGGGGGGATAGAGAGACCCAGTACTTC
cdr3_aa: CASSSPHWRGDRETQYF

j_call: TRBJ2-6
d_call: .
v_call: TRBV19
clone_size: .
cdr3_nt: TGTGCCAGTAGTATAGGGGGGTTTGGGGCCAACGTCCTGACTTTC
cdr3_aa: CASSIGGFGANVLTF

j_call: TRBJ2-1
d_call: .
v_call: TRBV24-1
clone_size: .
cdr3_nt: TGTGCCACCAGTGATTTGAAGGGGCACAATGAGCAGTTCTTC
cdr3_aa: CATSDLKGHNEQFF

j_call: TRBJ2-6
d_call: TRBD1
v_call: TRBV25-1
clone_size: .
cdr3_nt: TGTGCCAGCAGTGCTTACAGGGGATCCGGGGCCAACGTCCTGACTTTC
cdr3_aa: CASSAYRGSGANVLTF

j_call: TRBJ1-1
d_call: .
v_call: TRBV28
clone_size: few
cdr3_nt: TGTGCCAGCAGTTTCCAGAACACTGAAGCTTTCTTT
cdr3_aa: CASSFQNTEAFF

j_call: TRBJ1-2
d_call: .
v_call: TRBV7-6
clone_size: once
cdr3_nt: TGTGCCAGCAGCCAAGGACACAGTTATGGCTACACCTTC
cdr3_aa: CASSQGHSYGYTF

j_call: TRBJ1-6
d_call: .
v_call: TRBV3-1/TRBV3-2
clone_size: .
cdr3_nt: TGTGCCAGCAGCCAGGTGGGGGAAAATTCACCCCTCCACTTT
cdr3_aa: CASSQVGENSPLHF

j_call: TRBJ1-6
d_call: .
v_call: TRBV5-6
clone_size: .
cdr3_nt: TGTGCCAGCAGCCGGGGACGGATCGTTAATTCACCCCTCCACTTT
cdr3_aa: CASSRGRIVNSPLHF

j_call: TRBJ2-1
d_call: .
v_call: TRBV28
clone_size: .
cdr3_nt: TGTGCCAGCAGCCTTTACAATGAGCAGTTCTTC
cdr3_aa: CASSLYNEQFF

j_call: TRBJ2-5
d_call: .
v_call: TRBV19
clone_size: .
cdr3_nt: TGTGCCACCTCCCTGGGTGAGACCCAGTACTTC
cdr3_aa: CATSLGETQYF

j_call: TRBJ1-6
d_call: TRBD1
v_call: TRBV28
clone_size: .
cdr3_nt: TGTGCCAGCAGTCCATACAGGGGTGCGGGGAATTCACCCCTCCACTTT
cdr3_aa: CASSPYRGAGNSPLHF

j_call: TRBJ2-1
d_call: .
v_call: TRBV5-5
clone_size: .
cdr3_nt: TGTGCCAGCAGCTACCAGGGTTTTGATGAGCAGTTCTTC
cdr3_aa: CASSYQGFDEQFF

j_call: TRBJ2-3
d_call: .
v_call: TRBV5-1
clone_size: once
cdr3_nt: TGCGCCAGCAGCTCAGGAGGGTATGGGACAGATACGCAGTATTTT
cdr3_aa: CASSSGGYGTDTQYF

j_call: TRBJ1-5
d_call: .
v_call: TRBV6-5
clone_size: .
cdr3_nt: TGTGCCATCAAGGACAATCATTCCCAGCCCCAGCATTTT
cdr3_aa: CAIKDNHSQPQHF

j_call: TRBJ1-6
d_call: .
v_call: TRBV12-3/TRBV12-4
clone_size: .
cdr3_nt: TGTGCCAGCAGTTTGGAGGGGGTCTCACCCCTCCACTTT
cdr3_aa: CASSLEGVSPLHF

j_call: TRBJ2-3
d_call: .
v_call: TRBV29-1
clone_size: .
cdr3_nt: TGCAGCGTTGAAAGGGTCAGGGGGGGGACAGATACGCAGTATTTT
cdr3_aa: CSVERVRGGTDTQYF

j_call: TRBJ2-7
d_call: TRBD2
v_call: TRBV27
clone_size: .
cdr3_nt: TGTGCCAGCAGTGTATTAGCGGGAGACTACGAGCAGTACTTC
cdr3_aa: CASSVLAGDYEQYF

j_call: TRBJ2-3
d_call: .
v_call: TRBV2
clone_size: once
cdr3_nt: TGTGCCAGCAGTCGCGAACGGATGGAGACAGATACGCAGTATTTT
cdr3_aa: CASSRERMETDTQYF

j_call: TRBJ2-3
d_call: TRBD1
v_call: TRBV5-1
clone_size: .
cdr3_nt: TGCGCCAGCAGCTTGCAGGGGGAAGGTACGCAGTATTTT
cdr3_aa: CASSLQGEGTQYF

j_call: TRBJ2-3
d_call: TRBD1
v_call: TRBV5-1
clone_size: .
cdr3_nt: TGCGCCAGCAGCCTCCGGGGTCAGACAGGGAAGGACGCAGATACGCAGTATTTT
cdr3_aa: CASSLRGQTGKDADTQYF

j_call: TRBJ1-2
d_call: .
v_call: TRBV18
clone_size: .
cdr3_nt: TGTGCCAGCTCACCTTCCCAGGAAAATGGCTACACCTTC
cdr3_aa: CASSPSQENGYTF

j_call: TRBJ1-2
d_call: .
v_call: TRBV9
clone_size: .
cdr3_nt: TGTGCCAGCAGCCGTGACGGGGGAGCTAACTATGGCTACACCTTC
cdr3_aa: CASSRDGGANYGYTF

j_call: TRBJ2-1
d_call: .
v_call: TRBV28
clone_size: .
cdr3_nt: TGTGCCAGCAGTTTCGGTCGGCCTTCCTCGAATGAGCAGTTCTTC
cdr3_aa: CASSFGRPSSNEQFF

j_call: TRBJ1-3
d_call: .
v_call: TRBV6-5
clone_size: .
cdr3_nt: TGTGCCAGCAGTCGAACAAGAAGCTCTGGAAACACCATATATTTT
cdr3_aa: CASSRTRSSGNTIYF

j_call: TRBJ1-5
d_call: .
v_call: TRBV9
clone_size: .
cdr3_nt: TGTGCCAGCAGCGTAGGGTCAGGGAGCAATCAGCCCCAGCATTTT
cdr3_aa: CASSVGSGSNQPQHF

j_call: TRBJ2-7
d_call: TRBD2
v_call: TRBV3-1/TRBV3-2
clone_size: .
cdr3_nt: TGTGCCAGCAGCCCCGGACTAGCCCCCTCCTACGAGCAGTACTTC
cdr3_aa: CASSPGLAPSYEQYF

j_call: TRBJ1-5
d_call: .
v_call: TRBV19
clone_size: .
cdr3_nt: TGTGCCAGTAGTATGGAGGCAGCTTGGCAGCCCCAGCATTTT
cdr3_aa: CASSMEAAWQPQHF

j_call: TRBJ2-3
d_call: .
v_call: TRBV7-2
clone_size: once
cdr3_nt: TGTGCCAGCAGCTTAACCCTAACCGGGACCACCACAGATACGCAGTATTTT
cdr3_aa: CASSLTLTGTTTDTQYF

j_call: TRBJ2-2
d_call: TRBD1
v_call: TRBV4-2
clone_size: .
cdr3_nt: TGTGCCAGCAGCCACGATGCCAGGGGGATCGGGGAGCTGTTTTTT
cdr3_aa: CASSHDARGIGELFF

j_call: TRBJ2-1
d_call: TRBD2
v_call: TRBV19
clone_size: .
cdr3_nt: TGTGCCAGTAGTATAGGGGGACTAGCACAGAATGAGCAGTTCTTC
cdr3_aa: CASSIGGLAQNEQFF

j_call: TRBJ1-2
d_call: .
v_call: TRBV3-1/TRBV3-2
clone_size: .
cdr3_nt: TGTGCCAGCAGACCTCAGGTGGGCAACTATGGCTACACCTTC
cdr3_aa: CASRPQVGNYGYTF

j_call: TRBJ1-6
d_call: .
v_call: TRBV7-2
clone_size: .
cdr3_nt: TGTGCCAGCAGCTTAACGACGGGGAATTCACCCCTCCACTTT
cdr3_aa: CASSLTTGNSPLHF

j_call: TRBJ1-6
d_call: .
v_call: TRBV3-1/TRBV3-2
clone_size: .
cdr3_nt: TGTGCCAGCAGACACGGGCCCCGGGATTCACCCCTCCACTTT
cdr3_aa: CASRHGPRDSPLHF

j_call: TRBJ2-7
d_call: TRBD2
v_call: TRBV4-3
clone_size: .
cdr3_nt: TGCGCCAGCAGCCAAGTCCACTCCCTCACTAGCGCCTACTCCTACGAGCAGTACTTC
cdr3_aa: CASSQVHSLTSAYSYEQYF

j_call: TRBJ1-1
d_call: TRBD1
v_call: TRBV19
clone_size: .
cdr3_nt: TGTGCCAGTACCCGACAGGGGGTGAACACTGAAGCTTTCTTT
cdr3_aa: CASTRQGVNTEAFF

j_call: TRBJ2-2
d_call: .
v_call: TRBV19
clone_size: .
cdr3_nt: TGTGCCAGTAGTACTGGGACATCGATGAACACCGGGGAGCTGTTTTTT
cdr3_aa: CASSTGTSMNTGELFF

j_call: TRBJ2-1
d_call: .
v_call: TRBV5-1
clone_size: .
cdr3_nt: TGCGCCAGCAGCTTGGCAGCCAATGAGCAGTTCTTC
cdr3_aa: CASSLAANEQFF

j_call: TRBJ1-6
d_call: .
v_call: TRBV11-2
clone_size: .
cdr3_nt: TGTGCCAGCAGCTCCGATAATTCACCCCTCCACTTT
cdr3_aa: CASSSDNSPLHF

j_call: TRBJ2-5
d_call: .
v_call: TRBV6-2/TRBV6-3
clone_size: .
cdr3_nt: TGTGCCAGCAGTTACAGAGCGGTGGGCGAGACCCAGTACTTC
cdr3_aa: CASSYRAVGETQYF